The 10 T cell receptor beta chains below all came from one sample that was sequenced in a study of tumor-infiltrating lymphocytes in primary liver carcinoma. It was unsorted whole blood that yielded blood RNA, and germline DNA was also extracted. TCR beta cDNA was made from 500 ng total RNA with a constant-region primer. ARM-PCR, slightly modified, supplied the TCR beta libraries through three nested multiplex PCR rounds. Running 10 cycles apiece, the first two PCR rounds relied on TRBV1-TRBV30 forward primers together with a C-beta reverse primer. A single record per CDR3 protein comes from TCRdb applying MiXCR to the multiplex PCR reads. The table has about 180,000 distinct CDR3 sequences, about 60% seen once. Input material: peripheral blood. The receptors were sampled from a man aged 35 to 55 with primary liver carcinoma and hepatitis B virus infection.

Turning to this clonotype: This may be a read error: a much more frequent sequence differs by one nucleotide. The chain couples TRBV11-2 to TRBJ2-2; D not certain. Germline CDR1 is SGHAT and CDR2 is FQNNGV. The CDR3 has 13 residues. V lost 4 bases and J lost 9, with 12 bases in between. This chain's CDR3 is CASSSDRQRELFF. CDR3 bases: TGTGCCAGCAGCTCAGACCGGCAGCGGGAGCTGTTTTTT. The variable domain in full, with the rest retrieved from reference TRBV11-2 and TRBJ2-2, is EAGVAQSPRYKIIEKRQSVAFWCNPISGHATLYWYQQILGQGPKLLIQFQNNGVVDDSQLPKDRFSAERLKGVDSTLKIQPAKLEDSAVYLCASSSDRQRELFFGEGSRLTVL.

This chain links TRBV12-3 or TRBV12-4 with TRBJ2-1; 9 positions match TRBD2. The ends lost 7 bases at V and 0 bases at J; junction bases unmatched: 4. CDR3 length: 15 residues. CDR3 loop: CASTYSGSSYNEQFF. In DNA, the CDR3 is TGTGCCAGCACCTATAGCGGGAGCTCCTACAATGAGCAGTTCTTC.

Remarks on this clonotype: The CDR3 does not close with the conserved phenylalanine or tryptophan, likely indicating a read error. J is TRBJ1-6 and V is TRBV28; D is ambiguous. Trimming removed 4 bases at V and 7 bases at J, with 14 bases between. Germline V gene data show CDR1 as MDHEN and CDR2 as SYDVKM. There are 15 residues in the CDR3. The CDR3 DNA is TGTGCCAGCAGTTCAGAGGGCGAAGGAAATTCACCCCTCCACTGT. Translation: CASSSEGEGNSPLHC.

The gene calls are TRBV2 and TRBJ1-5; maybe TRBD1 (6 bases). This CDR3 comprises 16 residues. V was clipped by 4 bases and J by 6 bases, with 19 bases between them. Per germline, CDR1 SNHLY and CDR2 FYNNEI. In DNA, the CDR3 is TGTGCCAGCAGTGGGGGGGGTATGGGGGCTGGTCAGCCCCAGCATTTT. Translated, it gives CASSGGGMGAGQPQHF.

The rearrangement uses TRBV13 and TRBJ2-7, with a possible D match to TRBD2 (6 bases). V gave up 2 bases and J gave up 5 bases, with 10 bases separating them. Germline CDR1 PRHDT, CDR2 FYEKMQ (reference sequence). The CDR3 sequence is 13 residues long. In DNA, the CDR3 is TGTGCCAGCAGCTTACCCGGAGGGCACGAGCAGTACTTC. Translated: CASSLPGGHEQYF.

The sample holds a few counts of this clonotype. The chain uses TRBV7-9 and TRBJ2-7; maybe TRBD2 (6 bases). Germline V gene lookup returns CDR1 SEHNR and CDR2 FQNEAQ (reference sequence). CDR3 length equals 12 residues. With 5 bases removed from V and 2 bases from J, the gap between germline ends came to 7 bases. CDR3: CASSRGTYEQYF. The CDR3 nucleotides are TGTGCCAGCAGCCGCGGGACCTACGAGCAGTACTTC.

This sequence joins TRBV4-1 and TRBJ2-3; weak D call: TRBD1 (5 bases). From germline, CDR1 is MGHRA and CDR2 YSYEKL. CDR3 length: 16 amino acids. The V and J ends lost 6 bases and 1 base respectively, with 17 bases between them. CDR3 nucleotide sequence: TGCGCCAGCAGGCAGAAGCCAGGGCTCGGCACAGATACGCAGTATTTT. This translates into CASRQKPGLGTDTQYF.

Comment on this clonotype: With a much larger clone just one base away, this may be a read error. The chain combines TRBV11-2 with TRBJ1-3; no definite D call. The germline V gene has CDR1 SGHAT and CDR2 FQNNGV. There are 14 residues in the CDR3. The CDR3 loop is CANSLDPGGNTIYF. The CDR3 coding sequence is TGTGCCAACAGCTTAGATCCGGGTGGAAACACCATATATTTT.

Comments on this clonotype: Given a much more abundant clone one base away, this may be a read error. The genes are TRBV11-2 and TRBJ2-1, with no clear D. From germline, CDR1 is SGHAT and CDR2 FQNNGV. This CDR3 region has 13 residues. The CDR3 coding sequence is TGTACCAGCAGCTTAGGGTTGGATGATGAGCAGTTCTTC. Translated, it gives CTSSLGLDDEQFF.

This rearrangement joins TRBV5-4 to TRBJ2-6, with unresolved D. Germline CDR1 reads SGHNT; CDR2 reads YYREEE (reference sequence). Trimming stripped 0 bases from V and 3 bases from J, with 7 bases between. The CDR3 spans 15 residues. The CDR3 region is CASSLDASGANVLTF. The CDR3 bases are TGTGCCAGCAGCTTGGATGCGAGTGGGGCCAACGTCCTGACTTTC.